These 23 T cell receptor beta chains came from one sample sequenced in a study of human T cells and chemical hapten exposure. Regarding time point: healthy volunteer bleed at 6 weeks. The authors extracted total RNA from unfractionated whole blood. TCRdb redid the calling of the RACE reads with MiXCR, one entry per CDR3 protein. Of around 65,000 distinct CDR3 sequences in the sample, about 6.5% were seen once. Sequenced: whole blood. The receptors stem from a female donor in good health. Some clones in this sample may be carry-over from other donors' samples.

This clonotype was seen more than once but under ten times. The chain couples TRBV14 to TRBJ1-4, with D tentatively TRBD1 (5 bases). The CDR3 has 15 residues. V lost 6 bases to trimming and J lost 6 bases, with 17 bases between them. CDR1 SGHDN and CDR2 FVKESK come from the germline V gene. CDR3 region: CASSQRTGEHEKLFF. The CDR3 DNA is TGTGCCAGCAGTCAAAGGACGGGGGAACATGAAAAACTGTTTTTT.

This clonotype was recorded many times. J is TRBJ1-4 and V is TRBV6-5; possibly TRBD1 for D (6 bases). Germline CDR1 reads MNHEY; CDR2 reads SVGAGI. The ends were cut back, 6 bases at V and 5 bases at J, with 10 bases in the middle. The CDR3 extends over 13 amino acids. The CDR3 loop is CASSRQANEKLFF. CDR3 DNA: TGTGCCAGCAGCCGACAGGCAAATGAAAAACTGTTTTTT.

This clonotype has ten or more counts. The rearrangement joins TRBV29-1 to TRBJ2-3; possibly TRBD2 for D (6 bases). Germline V gene sequence: CDR1 SQVTM, CDR2 ANQGSEA. V lost 4 bases to trimming and J lost 6 bases, with 23 bases between them. The CDR3 sequence is 16 residues long. DNA of the CDR3: TGCAGCGTTGCGGAGGGTTCGACTGGGCCAAGGGATACGCAGTATTTT. The encoded protein is CSVAEGSTGPRDTQYF.

The V call is TRBV15, the J call TRBJ1-6; 9 bases map to TRBD1. J was trimmed by 7 bases and V by 1 base; bases with no gene match: 8. CDR3 size: 17 residues. The germline V gene encodes CDR1 LNHNV and CDR2 YYDKDF (reference sequence). The CDR3 nucleotides are TGTGCCACCAGCAGAGGGCGGGGACAGGGAGTCAATTCACCCCTCCACTTT. Amino acid sequence: CATSRGRGQGVNSPLHF.

This chain links TRBV20-1 with TRBJ2-3; 12 nucleotides align to TRBD2. Germline V gene lookup returns CDR1 DFQATT and CDR2 SNEGSKA (reference sequence). The ends lost 4 bases at V and 0 bases at J; junction bases unmatched: 2. The CDR3 is 15 residues long. The CDR3 loop reads CSATGLAGSTDTQYF. The CDR3 nucleotides read TGCAGTGCTACTGGACTAGCGGGAAGCACAGATACGCAGTATTTT.

This chain connects TRBV29-1 to TRBJ2-3; tentatively, D is TRBD2 (5 bases). The V end was cut by 3 bases, the J end by 6 bases, with 7 bases between. Germline V CDR1 and CDR2: SQVTM, ANQGSEA. This CDR3 has 11 residues. DNA for the CDR3: TGCAGCGTTGATAGCGCCGATACGCAGTATTTT. This codes for CSVDSADTQYF.

This clonotype was recorded a few times. The genes are TRBV14 and TRBJ1-1; D possibly corresponds to TRBD1 (5 bases). Trimming stripped 3 bases from V and 6 bases from J, with 8 bases between. Germline loops: CDR1 SGHDN, CDR2 FVKESK. CDR3 length: 12 amino acids. Written as DNA, the CDR3 is TGTGCCAGCAGCCATGGGACCCCTGAAGCTTTCTTT. Amino acid sequence: CASSHGTPEAFF.

Ten or more counts support this clonotype. This chain connects TRBV11-2 to TRBJ2-1; no clear D. Germline lookup yields CDR1 SGHAT and CDR2 FQNNGV. The V end was cut by 0 bases, the J end by 6 bases, with 12 bases between. The CDR3 has 15 residues. The CDR3 DNA sequence: TGTGCCAGCAGCTTAGATCCGGACCTAACCAATGAGCAGTTCTTC. Translation: CASSLDPDLTNEQFF.

This clonotype was recorded many times. The V gene is TRBV12-3 or TRBV12-4, the J gene TRBJ2-1; 10 nucleotides agree with TRBD2. The V gene end was trimmed by 4 bases and the J gene end by 3 bases; junction bases not matched to a gene: 3. The CDR3 runs to 15 residues. The CDR3 region has the DNA TGTGCCAGCAGTTCGTCTAGCGGGAGCTACAATGAGCAGTTCTTC. Its translation: CASSSSSGSYNEQFF.

A remark on this clonotype: The junction does not match germline at one end; this may be a read error. This sequence joins TRBV12-3 or TRBV12-4 and TRBJ1-5, with D possibly being TRBD1 (5 bases). The CDR3 extends over 15 amino acids. In DNA form, the CDR3 reads TGTGCCAGCATTTTATTAGGGCAGGGCCATCAGCCCCAGCATTTT. As protein: CASILLGQGHQPQHF.

In this sample, this clonotype turned up many times. The V call is TRBV5-1, the J call TRBJ1-4, with 8 bases fitting TRBD1. CDR3 length equals 15 residues. The V and J ends lost 4 bases and 3 bases, in that order; junction bases with no gene match: 5. Per the germline V gene, CDR1 is SGHRS and CDR2 is YFSETQ. CDR3 residues: CASSPAQGANEKLFF. The CDR3 nucleotides read TGCGCCAGCAGCCCGGCACAGGGGGCTAATGAAAAACTGTTTTTT. Full variable domain (outside the CDR3, taken from reference TRBV5-1 and TRBJ1-4): KAGVTQTPRYLIKTRGQQVTLSCSPISGHRSVSWYQQTPGQGLQFLFEYFSETQRNKGNFPGRFSGRQFSNSRSEMNVSTLELGDSALYLCASSPAQGANEKLFFGSGTQLSVL.

The V gene is TRBV5-1, the J gene TRBJ2-1, with 10 bases that match TRBD2. This CDR3 is built from 14 residues. Trimming took 5 bases from V and 8 from J; bases not matched to a gene: 7. Germline-derived CDR1 and CDR2 are SGHRS and YFSETQ. CDR3 sequence reads: CASRLAGGWDEQFF. The CDR3 DNA follows: TGCGCCAGCAGATTAGCGGGAGGATGGGATGAGCAGTTCTTC.

This clonotype was seen a few times. The gene calls are TRBV3-1 and TRBJ2-7; TRBD2 aligns across 7 bases. The CDR3 is made up of 14 amino acids. J was trimmed by 0 bases and V by 2 bases; bases with no gene match: 1. In germline, CDR1 is LGHDT, CDR2 YNNKEL (reference sequence). The CDR3 loop is CASSQSGVSYEQYF. CDR3 coding DNA: TGTGCCAGCAGCCAAAGCGGGGTCTCCTACGAGCAGTACTTC.

The chain is built from TRBV6-2 or TRBV6-3 and TRBJ2-3; D ambiguous. CDR1 is MNHEY, CDR2 SVGEGT, per germline. The V end lost 7 bases, the J end lost 6 bases, and 17 bases lay between the germline ends. CDR3 size: 14 residues. The CDR3 loop reads CASMELIDGDTQYF. CDR3 DNA sequence: TGTGCCAGCATGGAGCTTATCGACGGGGATACGCAGTATTTT.

A word on this clonotype: Just one base apart from a much larger clone, this may be a read error. The V gene is TRBV24-1, the J gene TRBJ2-7; no clear D gene. The CDR3 consists of 14 residues. Germline V CDR1 and CDR2: KGHDR, SFDVKD. CDR3 DNA: TGTGTCACCAGTGATTCTTTCGGTCCCCACGAGCAGTACTTC. Its protein product is CVTSDSFGPHEQYF.

V and J are TRBV6-1 and TRBJ2-7; 10 positions match TRBD2. The CDR3 is made up of 15 amino acids. Germline CDR1 and CDR2: MNHNS and SASEGT. Losses at the gene ends were 5 bases for V and 4 bases for J; bases not matched to a gene: 8. Here the CDR3 DNA reads TGTGCCAGCAGTAACCAGCGGGAGGGCTTTTACGAGCAGTACTTC. Protein product: CASSNQREGFYEQYF.

In DNA form, the CDR3 reads TGTGCCAGCAGCTTGGGCGGGAGGACCCCCTCCTACAATGAGCAGTTCTTC. Protein product: CASSLGGRTPSYNEQFF. The J gene is TRBJ2-1, the V gene TRBV13; 8 bases are shared with TRBD2. Germline lookup yields CDR1 PRHDT and CDR2 FYEKMQ (reference sequence). The CDR3 is made up of 17 amino acids. With 3 bases clipped from V and 0 bases from J, the junction kept 7 bases outside the gene matches.

This clonotype occurred many times. The chain carries TRBV13 and TRBJ2-3; D ambiguous. V lost 3 bases and J 2 bases, leaving 12 bases between the germline ends. This CDR3 contains 15 residues. Germline CDR1 PRHDT, CDR2 FYEKMQ (reference sequence). CDR3 in amino acids: CASSLVVGNTDTQYF. The CDR3 nucleotides are TGTGCCAGCAGCTTGGTAGTCGGCAACACAGATACGCAGTATTTT.

This clonotype was seen ten or more times. The rearrangement uses TRBV19 and TRBJ2-7; 11 bases line up with TRBD2. The CDR3 consists of 15 residues. Germline assignment: CDR1 LNHDA and CDR2 SQIVND (reference sequence). The V and J ends lost 4 bases and 6 bases, in that order; junction bases with no gene match: 8. In DNA form, the CDR3 reads TGTGCCAGTAGTACGTCCGGGACTAGCGGAATCGAGCAGTACTTC. This translates into CASSTSGTSGIEQYF. The variable domain in full, completed from reference TRBV19 and TRBJ2-7, reads DGGITQSPKYLFRKEGQNVTLSCEQNLNHDAMYWYRQDPGQGLRLIYYSQIVNDFQKGDIAEGYSVSREKKESFPLTVTSAQKNPTAFYLCASSTSGTSGIEQYFGPGTRLTVT.

In this sample, this clonotype turned up many times. The genes are TRBV2 and TRBJ2-1; D unclear. The CDR3 totals 13 residues. Germline V gene data show CDR1 as SNHLY and CDR2 as FYNNEI. Trimming shortened V by 4 bases and J by 8 bases, and 12 bases separated the two germline ends. CDR3 sequence reads: CASSGKGWDEQFF. The DNA for the CDR3 is TGTGCCAGCAGTGGGAAGGGCTGGGATGAGCAGTTCTTC.

This clonotype was counted many times. V gene TRBV2 combines with J gene TRBJ2-2; 9 bases map to TRBD2. The V and J ends lost 5 bases and 7 bases, in that order; junction bases with no gene match: 11. This CDR3 contains 16 residues. The V gene's germline CDR1 is SNHLY and CDR2 FYNNEI. As DNA, the CDR3 is TGTGCCAGCAGTCCACGGGCGGGAGGGTTGAACGGGGAGCTGTTTTTT. As protein: CASSPRAGGLNGELFF.

This clonotype was counted at least ten times. V gene TRBV4-1 combines with J gene TRBJ2-2; D unclear. With 4 bases removed from V and 3 bases from J, the gap between germline ends came to 12 bases. CDR1 and CDR2 from the germline V gene are MGHRA and YSYEKL. CDR3 length: 15 residues. Here the CDR3 reads CASSLRTADTGELFF. CDR3 sequence (DNA): TGCGCCAGCAGCCTAAGGACGGCCGACACCGGGGAGCTGTTTTTT.

This clonotype came up many times. The chain has TRBV9 and TRBJ1-6; D remains ambiguous. CDR1 is SGDLS and CDR2 is YYNGEE in the germline V gene. V was pared by 3 bases and J by 4 bases, with 8 bases between. The CDR3 has 14 residues. The CDR3 nucleotides read TGTGCCAGCAGCGCCGAGACTTATAATTCACCCCTCCACTTT. Translating gives CASSAETYNSPLHF.